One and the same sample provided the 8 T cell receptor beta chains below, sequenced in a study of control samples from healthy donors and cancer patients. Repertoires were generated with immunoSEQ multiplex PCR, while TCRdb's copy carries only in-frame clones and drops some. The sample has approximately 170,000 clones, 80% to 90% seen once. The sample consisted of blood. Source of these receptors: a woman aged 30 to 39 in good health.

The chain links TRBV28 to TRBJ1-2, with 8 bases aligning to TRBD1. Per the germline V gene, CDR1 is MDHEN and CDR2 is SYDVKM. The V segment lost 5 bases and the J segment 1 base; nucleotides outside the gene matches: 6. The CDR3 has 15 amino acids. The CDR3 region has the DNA TGTGCCAGCAGTCAGATGGGACAGGTTAACTATGGCTACACCTTC. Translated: CASSQMGQVNYGYTF.

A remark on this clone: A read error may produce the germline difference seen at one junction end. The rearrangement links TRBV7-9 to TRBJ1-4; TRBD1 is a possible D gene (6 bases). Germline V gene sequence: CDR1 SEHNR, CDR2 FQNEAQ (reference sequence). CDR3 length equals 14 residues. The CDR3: CASSRAGANQKLFF. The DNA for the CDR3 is TGTGCCAGCAGCCGCGCAGGGGCTAATCAAAAACTGTTTTTT.

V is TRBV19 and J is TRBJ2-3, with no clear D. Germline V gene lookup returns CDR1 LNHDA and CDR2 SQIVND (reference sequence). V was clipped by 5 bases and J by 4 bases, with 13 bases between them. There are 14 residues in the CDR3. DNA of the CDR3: TGTGCCAGTAGTCTCAAACGGGCTGCAGATACGCAGTATTTT. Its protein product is CASSLKRAADTQYF.

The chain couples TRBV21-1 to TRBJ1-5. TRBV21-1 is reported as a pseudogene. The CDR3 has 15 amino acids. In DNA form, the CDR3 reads TGTGCCAGCAGCAAAGGTAGGGAAGGGTTTCAGCCCCAGCATTTT. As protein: CASSKGREGFQPQHF.

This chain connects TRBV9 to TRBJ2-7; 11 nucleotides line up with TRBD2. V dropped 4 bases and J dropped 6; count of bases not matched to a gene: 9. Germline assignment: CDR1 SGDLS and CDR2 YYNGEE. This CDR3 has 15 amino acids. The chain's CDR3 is CASSPIAGGPGEQYF. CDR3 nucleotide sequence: TGTGCCAGCAGCCCCATAGCGGGAGGGCCAGGCGAGCAGTACTTC.

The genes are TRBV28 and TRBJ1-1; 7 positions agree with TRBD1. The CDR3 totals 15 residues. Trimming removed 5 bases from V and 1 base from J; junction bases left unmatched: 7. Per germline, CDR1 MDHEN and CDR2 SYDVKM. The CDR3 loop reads CASSTDRAGNTEAFF. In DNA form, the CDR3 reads TGTGCCAGCAGTACCGACAGGGCTGGGAACACTGAAGCTTTCTTT.

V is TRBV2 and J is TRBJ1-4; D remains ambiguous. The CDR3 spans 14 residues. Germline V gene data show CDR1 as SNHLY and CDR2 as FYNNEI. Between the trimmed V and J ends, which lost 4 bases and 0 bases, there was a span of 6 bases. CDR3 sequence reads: CASSVGPTNEKLFF. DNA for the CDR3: TGTGCCAGCAGTGTTGGGCCAACTAATGAAAAACTGTTTTTT. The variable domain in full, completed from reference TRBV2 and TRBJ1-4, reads EPEVTQTPSHQVTQMGQEVILRCVPISNHLYFYWYRQILGQKVEFLVSFYNNEISEKSEIFDDQFSVERPDGSNFTLKIRSTKLEDSAMYFCASSVGPTNEKLFFGSGTQLSVL.

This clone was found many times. The CDR3 loop reads CASSRLLTNTGELFF. The CDR3, as DNA: TGTGCCAGTAGTAGGCTGCTGACGAACACCGGGGAGCTGTTTTTT. The chain combines TRBV19 with TRBJ2-2, with D unclear. CDR3 size: 15 residues. Trimming cost V 4 bases and J 0 bases, with 9 bases left between them. The V gene's germline CDR1 is LNHDA and CDR2 SQIVND (reference sequence).